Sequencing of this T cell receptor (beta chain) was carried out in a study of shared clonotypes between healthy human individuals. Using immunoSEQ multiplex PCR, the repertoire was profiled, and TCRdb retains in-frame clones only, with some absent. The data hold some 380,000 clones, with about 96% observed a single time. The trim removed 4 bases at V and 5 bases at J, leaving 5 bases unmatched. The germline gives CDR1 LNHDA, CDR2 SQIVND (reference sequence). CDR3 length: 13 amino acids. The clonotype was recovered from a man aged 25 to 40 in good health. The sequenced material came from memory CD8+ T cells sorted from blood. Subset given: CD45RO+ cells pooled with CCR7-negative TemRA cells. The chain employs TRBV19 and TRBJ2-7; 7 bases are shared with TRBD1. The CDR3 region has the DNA TGTGCCAGTAGTACAATACAGGGGAACGAGCAGTACTTC. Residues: CASSTIQGNEQYF. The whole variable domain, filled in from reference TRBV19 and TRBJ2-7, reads DGGITQSPKYLFRKEGQNVTLSCEQNLNHDAMYWYRQDPGQGLRLIYYSQIVNDFQKGDIAEGYSVSREKKESFPLTVTSAQKNPTAFYLCASSTIQGNEQYFGPGTRLTVT.